This T cell receptor beta chain emerged from a study of CXCR3-negative and CXCR3-positive naive CD8 T cells. Study information: TRB reads totalled about 140 million, about 1.5 +/- 0.3 million per library. Findings of the study overall: When CXCR3-positive naive cells were set against CXCR3-negative naive cells, the former had more hydrophobic TRB CDR3s. Naive subsets were similarly diverse, while memory CD8+ repertoires were much less diverse.

In regard to this clonotype: Its antigen is unidentified.

The CDR3 is 13 amino acids. Germline lookup yields CDR1 GTSNPN and CDR2 SVGIG (reference sequence). Triplicates of under 350,000 cells were sorted from each CD8+ T cell subset. Among CD8+ T cells, naive ones were CD45RO-CCR7+CD27+CD95-. UMI-labeled 5' RACE TRB cDNA libraries were prepared from the cells. Each CDR3 protein gets one entry in TCRdb, which reprocessed the 5' RACE reads and gives no DNA. The repertoire table contains just under 90,000 distinct CDR3 sequences. The sequenced sample consisted of naive CXCR3+ CD8+ T cells from blood. Subset defined: CD45RO-CCR7+CD27+CD95- naive CD8+ T cells expressing CXCR3 (TNR3+). The receptor comes from a human donor in good health. Some clones in this sample may be carry-over from other donors' samples. The chain is built from TRBV30 and TRBJ2-2; as DNA is missing, the TRBD1 call by TCRdb cannot be tested. CDR3: CATTGYDTGELFF.